This paragraph covers one T cell receptor beta chain sequence. The clone's antigen remains unknown. Base qualities are not at hand, and no much larger clone is one base apart. Other nucleotide sequences in the sample specify the same CDR3. The germline V gene supplies CDR1 SGHRS and CDR2 YFSETQ. From the cysteine through the phenylalanine, the CDR3 covers 15 amino acids. Only the CDR3 DNA is retained, 45 bases long and in frame from the first base. Germline trimming: 2 bases from V, 1 base from J; junction bases outside gene matches: 1. The data were taken from a study of human thymus T cells (dated by TCRdb to the early 2020s). In the study overall: The study described the TCR alpha and beta repertoires in under 10 infant thymus samples and a handful of matching peripheral blood samples. Donor ages ranging from about 7 to 250 days were recorded, and about six male and two female infants were included in the cohort. General findings and caveats noted by the study authors: On average, thymus samples yielded 650,000 to 1,000,000 unique TCRB clonotypes, whereas blood samples yielded approximately 90,000. Both the thymic and the peripheral blood repertoires appeared to show biased V and J gene segment usage.

The donors were immunologically healthy infants in Finland who had open corrective cardiac surgery for congenital heart defects. During surgery, a small roughly 0.5-1 mL aliquot of peripheral blood was collected from four of the eight donors. Instead of starting from a fixed cell number, genomic DNA extraction from blood samples used all available leukocytes. ACK lysis buffer was used to clear erythrocytes from the blood, and the leukocytes were then kept as pellets at -70 degrees C. Genomic DNA was extracted from frozen cell pellets with a QIAsymphony instrument. The immunoSEQ multiplex PCR assay was used to amplify the TCRB and TCRAD loci from a standardized quantity of quality-controlled genomic DNA. The V(D)J region was spanned by amplicons of a length sufficient to cover the CDR3 and to identify V and J genes. The amplicons were sequenced on an Illumina platform via the commercial immunoSEQ service. Turning to the authors' computational methods: Primer bias and sequencing errors were corrected using previously described methods, and TCRAD and TCRB definitions followed the IMGT database. The repertoires were analysed using immunoSEQ Analyzer 3.0 and VDJTools for basic statistics, V/J segment usage, diversity estimates, rarefaction and pairwise overlap. Diversity was estimated using the Chao1, ChaoE, Efron-Thisted, Shannon and inverse Simpson indices, and was also estimated on datasets down-sampled to the size of the smallest sample. For repertoire overlap, CDR3 nucleotide sequence, V gene and J gene had to match strictly, and clustering was done by Jaccard-based multidimensional scaling. The table was pulled from immuneACCESS by TCRdb, which kept in-frame rearrangements only. Such tables lose some clones; where checked, under half of the loss comes from unresolved V genes, and the rest has no known cause. That table supplies the V and J calls and clone size; D and trimming were determined from the DNA. For this sample the table gives 35,000 to 45,000 clones, of which approximately 93% were detected only once. The ten largest make up roughly 0.13% of the sample.

Sequencing used blood. Here the chain combines TRBV5-1 and TRBJ2-3; TRBD2 lines up with 10 middle nucleotides. This sequence was found in a boy in the first two years of life with a congenital heart defect but otherwise immunologically healthy. The CDR3 has the sequence CASSFLAGGTDTQYF. DNA sequence: TGCGCCAGCAGCTTCCTAGCGGGGGGCACAGATACGCAGTATTTT.